This T cell receptor beta chain was profiled in a study of Ad26.COV2.S vaccination and SARS-CoV-2 variants. Findings of the study overall: Recipients given vaccine exceeded placebo recipients in spike-specific TCR breadth. There was reportedly substantial breadth in spike-specific CD8+ and CD4+ T cell responses after vaccination.

Details on this clone: Its antigen remains unidentified.

Data came from immunoSEQ multiplex PCR; TCRdb stores just in-frame clones and leaves some out. The table lists some 300,000 clones, just under 85% of them singletons. Trimming took off 6 bases at V and 3 bases at J, with 17 bases between the two ends. Germline CDR1 is SGHAT and CDR2 is FQDESV (reference sequence). The CDR3 is 16 residues long. The treatment is: about 20 received Ad26.COV2.S at low or high dose, single or two shots; roughly 5 received placebo; per-sample allocation not given. Following the first vaccine or placebo injection, samples were taken on day 63. Wuhan-strain SARS-CoV-2 spike was expressed by the Ad26 vector that made up the vaccine.

The input for sequencing was peripheral blood, taken in a trial of Ad26.COV2.S vaccine versus placebo. This TCR derives from a person aged 18 to 59 who received the Ad26.COV2.S COVID-19 vaccine or a placebo. This chain joins TRBV11-1 and TRBJ2-2; weak D call: TRBD1 (8 bases). As DNA, the CDR3 is TGTGCCAGCAGTTCCGGACAGGGAGGGGACACCGGGGAGCTGTTTTTT. Amino acid sequence: CASSSGQGGDTGELFF.